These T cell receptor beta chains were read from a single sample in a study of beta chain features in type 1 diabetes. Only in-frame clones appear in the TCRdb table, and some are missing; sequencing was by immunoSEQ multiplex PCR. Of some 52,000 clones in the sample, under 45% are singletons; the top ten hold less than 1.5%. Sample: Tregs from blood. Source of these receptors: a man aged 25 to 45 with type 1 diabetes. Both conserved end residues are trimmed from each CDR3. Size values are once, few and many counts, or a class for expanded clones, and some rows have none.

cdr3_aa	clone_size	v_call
ASSEQTGHRYEQY	.	TRBV25-1
ASSPTGGNNQPQH	.	TRBV18
ASSDGEDSYEQY	.	TRBV6-1
ASSLRRTDEQF	.	TRBV7-3
ASSLLGAGANVLT	.	TRBV13
AWRLTSSNYGYT	.	TRBV30
SVEDLRRASGSNEQF	few	TRBV29-1
ASSNRDINQPQH	few	TRBV6-6
SVAPGQVVYEQY	.	TRBV29-1
ASSYGQGRYEQY	.	TRBV6-5
ASCLQGLGQPQH	few	TRBV19
ASSEARTAEYEQY	once	TRBV2
ASSPRGTSRYNEQF	.	TRBV7-3
AISEWQEGGTQY	.	TRBV10-3
ASRPLAGILYNEQF	few	TRBV27
ASSLSLNEQY	.	TRBV11-1
ASAGTGITEAF	.	TRBV7-9
ASSPRTGGASGYT	.	TRBV6-6
ASSWTPGTSRINEQF	.	TRBV5-1
ASSPGQSTGELF	.	TRBV7-2
ASQYPADTQY	few	TRBV2
ASSVSGQIRSGANVLT	.	TRBV9
ASSSSSGRETQY	once	TRBV2
ASSLAGTGAGETQY	.	TRBV7-2
ASSFTGTHQETQY	.	TRBV28
ASTFVPGGGTGELF	.	TRBV27
ASSSLRRDTQY	.	TRBV2
ASTTGAQETQY	.	TRBV27
ASSYSNQGLAEAF	.	TRBV6-5
ASSPDLSKLAGGDTDTQY	few	TRBV18
ASSSPTTTRGGTGELF	few	TRBV27